This TCR beta chain was captured by sequencing in a study of blood T cell repertoires in COVID-19. Study summary: Specimens from acute and convalescent COVID-19 originated in the United States, Italy and Spain. Nucleic acid was either cDNA or gDNA, and it came from T cells, B-cell-depleted T cells, or PBMCs.

In the study's own analysis: Estimation of nucleated cell counts relied on the amplification of reference gene primers. Assay used: immunoSEQ multiplex PCR; TCRdb lists only in-frame clones, some missing. V and J calls and clone size follow that table, whereas D and trimming were derived from the DNA. The sample carries under 250,000 clones, over 70% recorded once. The CDR3 spans 15 residues. Germline values: CDR1 LNHDA, CDR2 SQIVND (reference sequence). The ends lost 7 bases at V and 4 bases at J; junction bases unmatched: 9. The sample taken for sequencing was peripheral blood. This chain connects TRBV19 to TRBJ1-1; the match to TRBD1 covers 10 bases. The clonotype was recovered from an elderly woman with acute or convalescent COVID-19. For the CDR3, the DNA is TGTGCCAGTATCTGGGCGACAGGGGGCCTCACTGAAGCTTTCTTT. It specifies CASIWATGGLTEAFF. Filled out from reference TRBV19 and TRBJ1-1, the complete variable domain reads DGGITQSPKYLFRKEGQNVTLSCEQNLNHDAMYWYRQDPGQGLRLIYYSQIVNDFQKGDIAEGYSVSREKKESFPLTVTSAQKNPTAFYLCASIWATGGLTEAFFGQGTRLTVV.